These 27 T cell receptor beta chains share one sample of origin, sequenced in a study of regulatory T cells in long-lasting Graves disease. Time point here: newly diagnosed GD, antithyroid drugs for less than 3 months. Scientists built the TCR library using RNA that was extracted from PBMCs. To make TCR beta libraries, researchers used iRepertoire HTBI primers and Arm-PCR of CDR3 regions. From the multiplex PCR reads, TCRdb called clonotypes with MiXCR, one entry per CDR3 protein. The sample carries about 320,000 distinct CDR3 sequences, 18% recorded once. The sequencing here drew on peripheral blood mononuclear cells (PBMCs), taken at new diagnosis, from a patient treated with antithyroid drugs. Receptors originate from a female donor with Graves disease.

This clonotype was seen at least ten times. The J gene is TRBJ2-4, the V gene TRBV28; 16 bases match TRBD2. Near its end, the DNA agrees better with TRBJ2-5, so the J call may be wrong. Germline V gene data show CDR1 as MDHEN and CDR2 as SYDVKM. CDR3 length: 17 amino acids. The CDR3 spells CASSGTSGRAGSETQYF. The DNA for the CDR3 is TGTGCCAGCAGCGGGACTAGCGGGAGGGCGGGGTCGGAGACCCAGTACTTC.

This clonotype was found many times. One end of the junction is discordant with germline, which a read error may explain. CDR3 DNA sequence: TGTGCTAGCAGCTTTACTAGCGGTCCCTACGAGCAGTACTTC. It yields the protein CASSFTSGPYEQYF. V is TRBV11-3 and J is TRBJ2-7; 8 bases align to TRBD2. Germline assignment: CDR1 SGHNT and CDR2 YENEEA. The CDR3 has 14 amino acids. The variable domain in full, with the rest retrieved from reference TRBV11-3 and TRBJ2-7, is EAGVVQSPRYKIIEKKQPVAFWCNPISGHNTLYWYLQNLGQGPELLIRYENEEAVDDSQLPKDRFSAERLKGVDSTLKIQPAELGDSAVYLCASSFTSGPYEQYFGPGTRLTVT.

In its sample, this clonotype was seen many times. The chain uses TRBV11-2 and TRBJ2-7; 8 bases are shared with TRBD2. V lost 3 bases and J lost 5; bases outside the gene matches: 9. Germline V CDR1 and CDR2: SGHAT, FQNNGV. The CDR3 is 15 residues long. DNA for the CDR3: TGTGCCAGCAGCTTCCGGATAGCGGGAATCAACGAGCAGTACTTC. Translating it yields CASSFRIAGINEQYF.

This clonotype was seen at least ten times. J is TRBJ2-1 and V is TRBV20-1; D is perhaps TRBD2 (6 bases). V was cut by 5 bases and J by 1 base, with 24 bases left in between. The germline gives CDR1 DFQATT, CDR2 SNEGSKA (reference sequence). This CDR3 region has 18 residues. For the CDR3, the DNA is TGCAGTGCTCCTGGTTTGTTCGGGAGCCTAGAGTCCTACAATGAGCAGTTCTTC. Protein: CSAPGLFGSLESYNEQFF.

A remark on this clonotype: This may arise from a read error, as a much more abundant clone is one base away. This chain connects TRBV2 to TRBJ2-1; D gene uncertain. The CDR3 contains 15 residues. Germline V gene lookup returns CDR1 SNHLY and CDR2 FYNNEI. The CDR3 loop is CAGSFALRLYNEQFF. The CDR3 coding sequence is TGTGCCGGCAGTTTCGCACTCCGCCTATACAATGAGCAGTTCTTC.

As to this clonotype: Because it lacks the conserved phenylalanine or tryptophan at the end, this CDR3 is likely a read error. The DNA of the CDR3 is TGCGCCAGCAGCTCAGGCACAGATACGCAGTATTGT. Its protein product is CASSSGTDTQYC. V usage is TRBV5-1 and J usage is TRBJ2-3; D not certain. Germline CDR1 reads SGHRS; CDR2 reads YFSETQ. The CDR3 runs to 12 residues. The V gene lost 3 bases and the J gene lost 1 base, with 3 bases spanning the gap.

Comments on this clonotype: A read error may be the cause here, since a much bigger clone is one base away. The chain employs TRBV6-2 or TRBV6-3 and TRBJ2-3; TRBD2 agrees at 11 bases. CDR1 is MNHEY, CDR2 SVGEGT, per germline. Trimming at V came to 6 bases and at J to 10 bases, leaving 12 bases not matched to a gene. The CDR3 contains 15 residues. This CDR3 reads CASRLAGEIGDSQYF. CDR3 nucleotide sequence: TGTGCCAGCAGACTAGCGGGAGAGATTGGGGATTCGCAGTATTTT.

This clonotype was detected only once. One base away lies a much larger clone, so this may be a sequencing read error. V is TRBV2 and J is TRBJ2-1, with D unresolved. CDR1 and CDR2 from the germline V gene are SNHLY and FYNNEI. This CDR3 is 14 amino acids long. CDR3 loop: CATSDPAPRNEQFF. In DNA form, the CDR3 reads TGTGCCACCAGTGACCCCGCGCCGAGGAATGAGCAGTTCTTC.

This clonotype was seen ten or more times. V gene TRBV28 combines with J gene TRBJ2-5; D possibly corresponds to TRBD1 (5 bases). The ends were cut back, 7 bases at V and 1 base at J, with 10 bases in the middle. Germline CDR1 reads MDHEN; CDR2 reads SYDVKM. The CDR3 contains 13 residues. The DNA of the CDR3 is TGTGCCAGCACCCGAAGGGGCCAAGAGACCCAGTACTTC. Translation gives CASTRRGQETQYF.

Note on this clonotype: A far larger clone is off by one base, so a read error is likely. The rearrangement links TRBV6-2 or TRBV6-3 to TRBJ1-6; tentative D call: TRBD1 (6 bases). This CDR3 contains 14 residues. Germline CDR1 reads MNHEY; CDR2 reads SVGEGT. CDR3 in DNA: TGTGCCAGCAGTTACGGGGGGGCACATTCACCCCTCCGCTTT. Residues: CASSYGGAHSPLRF.

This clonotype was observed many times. The CDR3 is CASRAGQGSHEQYF. In nucleotides, the CDR3 is TGTGCCAGCAGAGCCGGACAGGGGAGCCACGAGCAGTACTTC. J is TRBJ2-7 and V is TRBV2; TRBD1 matches 9 bases. Germline V CDR1 and CDR2: SNHLY, FYNNEI. V gave up 6 bases and J gave up 5 bases; unmatched junction bases: 8. The length of the CDR3 is 14 residues.

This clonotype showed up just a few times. CDR3 amino acids: CASSKGRGSSYEQYF. The CDR3 nucleotides read TGTGCCAGTAGTAAGGGCAGGGGCAGCTCCTACGAGCAGTACTTC. The chain carries TRBV19 and TRBJ2-7; a possible D gene is TRBD1 (6 bases). V was trimmed by 4 bases and J by 0 bases, leaving 13 bases between them. Germline V gene data show CDR1 as LNHDA and CDR2 as SQIVND (reference sequence). This CDR3 contains 15 residues. The complete variable domain, with remaining parts taken from reference TRBV19 and TRBJ2-7, reads DGGITQSPKYLFRKEGQNVTLSCEQNLNHDAMYWYRQDPGQGLRLIYYSQIVNDFQKGDIAEGYSVSREKKESFPLTVTSAQKNPTAFYLCASSKGRGSSYEQYFGPGTRLTVT.

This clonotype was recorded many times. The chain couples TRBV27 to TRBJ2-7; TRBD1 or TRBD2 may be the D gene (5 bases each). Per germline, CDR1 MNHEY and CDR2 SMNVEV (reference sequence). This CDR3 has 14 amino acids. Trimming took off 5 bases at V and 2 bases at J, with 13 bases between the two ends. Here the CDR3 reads CASSGRDGPYEQYF. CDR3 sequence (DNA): TGTGCCAGCAGTGGACGGGACGGCCCCTACGAGCAGTACTTC.

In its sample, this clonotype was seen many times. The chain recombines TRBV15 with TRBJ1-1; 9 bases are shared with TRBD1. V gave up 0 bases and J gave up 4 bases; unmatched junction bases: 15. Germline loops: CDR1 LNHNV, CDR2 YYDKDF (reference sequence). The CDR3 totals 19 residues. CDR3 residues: CATSRDQGTGLPEVTEAFF. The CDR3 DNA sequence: TGTGCCACCAGCAGAGATCAGGGGACAGGGCTCCCGGAGGTCACTGAAGCTTTCTTT.

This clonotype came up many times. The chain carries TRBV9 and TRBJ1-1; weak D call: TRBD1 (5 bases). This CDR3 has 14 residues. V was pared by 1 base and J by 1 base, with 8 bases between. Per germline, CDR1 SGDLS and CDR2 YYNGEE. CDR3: CASSVTGRNTEAFF. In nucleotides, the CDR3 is TGTGCCAGCAGCGTAACAGGAAGGAACACTGAAGCTTTCTTT.

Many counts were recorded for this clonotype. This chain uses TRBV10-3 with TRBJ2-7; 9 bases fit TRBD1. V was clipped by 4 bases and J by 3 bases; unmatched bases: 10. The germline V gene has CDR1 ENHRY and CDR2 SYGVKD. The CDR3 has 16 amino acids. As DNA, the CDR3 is TGTGCCATCAGTGTCCTCTCAGGGACAGGGCGCTACGAGCAGTACTTC. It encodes CAISVLSGTGRYEQYF.

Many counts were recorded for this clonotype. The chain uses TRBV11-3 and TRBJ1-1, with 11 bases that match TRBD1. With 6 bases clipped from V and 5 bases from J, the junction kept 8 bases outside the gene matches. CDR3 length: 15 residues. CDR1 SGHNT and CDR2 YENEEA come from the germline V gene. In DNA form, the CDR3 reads TGTGCCAGCAGGCCAACCGGGACAGGGGGGACTGAAGCTTTCTTT. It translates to CASRPTGTGGTEAFF.

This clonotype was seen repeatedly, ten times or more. CDR3 protein: CSARRNTEAFF. CDR3 bases: TGCAGTGCTAGGCGGAACACTGAAGCTTTCTTT. The chain combines TRBV20-1 with TRBJ1-1; D not resolved. Trimming cost V 3 bases and J 1 base, with 3 bases left between them. The CDR3 loop spans 11 amino acids. Germline V gene lookup returns CDR1 DFQATT and CDR2 SNEGSKA (reference sequence).

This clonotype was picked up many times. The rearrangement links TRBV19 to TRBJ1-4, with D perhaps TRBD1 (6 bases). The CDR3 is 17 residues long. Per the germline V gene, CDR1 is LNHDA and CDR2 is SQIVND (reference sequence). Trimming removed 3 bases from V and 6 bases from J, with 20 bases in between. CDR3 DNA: TGTGCCAGTAGTATCTTGTTCGGGGGCGTAGGGGATGAAAAACTGTTTTTT. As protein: CASSILFGGVGDEKLFF.

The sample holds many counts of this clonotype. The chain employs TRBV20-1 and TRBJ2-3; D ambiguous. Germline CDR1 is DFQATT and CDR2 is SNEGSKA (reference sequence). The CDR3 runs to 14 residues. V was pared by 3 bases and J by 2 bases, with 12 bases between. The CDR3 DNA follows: TGCAGTGCTAGTCGCGCGGCTTACACAGATACGCAGTATTTT. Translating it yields CSASRAAYTDTQYF.

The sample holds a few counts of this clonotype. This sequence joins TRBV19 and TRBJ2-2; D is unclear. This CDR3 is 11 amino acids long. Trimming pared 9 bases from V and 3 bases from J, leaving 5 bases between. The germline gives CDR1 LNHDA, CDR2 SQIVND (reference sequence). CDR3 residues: CASTDTGELFF. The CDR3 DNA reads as TGTGCCAGCACCGACACCGGGGAGCTGTTTTTT.

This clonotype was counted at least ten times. The CDR3 DNA reads as TGTGCCAGTAGACCCCCGACTAGCGGGAGAGGTGACAATGAGCAGTTCTTC. As protein: CASRPPTSGRGDNEQFF. The gene calls are TRBV19 and TRBJ2-1; TRBD2 matches 12 bases. This CDR3 comprises 17 residues. V lost 6 bases to trimming and J lost 5 bases; unmatched junction nucleotides: 11. Germline V CDR1 and CDR2: LNHDA, SQIVND (reference sequence).

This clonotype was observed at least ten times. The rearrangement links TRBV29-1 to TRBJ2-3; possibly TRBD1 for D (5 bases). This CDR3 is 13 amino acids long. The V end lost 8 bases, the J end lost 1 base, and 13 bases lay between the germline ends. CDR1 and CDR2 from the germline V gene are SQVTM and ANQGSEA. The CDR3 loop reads CSPDSAGTDTQYF. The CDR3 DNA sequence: TGCAGCCCCGACAGCGCTGGCACAGATACGCAGTATTTT.

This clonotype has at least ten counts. CDR3 sequence reads: CASSPPGARVGYTF. The DNA of the CDR3 is TGTGCCAGCTCACCACCCGGGGCGCGGGTTGGCTACACCTTC. The rearrangement links TRBV18 to TRBJ1-2; D possibly corresponds to TRBD1 (5 bases). Germline V lookup: CDR1 KGHSH, CDR2 LQKENI. The CDR3 extends over 14 amino acids. With 0 bases removed from V and 7 bases from J, the gap between germline ends came to 12 bases.

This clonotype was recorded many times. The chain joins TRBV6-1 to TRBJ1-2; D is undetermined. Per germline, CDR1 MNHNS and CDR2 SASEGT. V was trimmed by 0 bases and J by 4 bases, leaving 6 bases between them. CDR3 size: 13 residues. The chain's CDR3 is CASSEAGIYGYTF. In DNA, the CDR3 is TGTGCCAGCAGTGAAGCGGGCATCTATGGCTACACCTTC.

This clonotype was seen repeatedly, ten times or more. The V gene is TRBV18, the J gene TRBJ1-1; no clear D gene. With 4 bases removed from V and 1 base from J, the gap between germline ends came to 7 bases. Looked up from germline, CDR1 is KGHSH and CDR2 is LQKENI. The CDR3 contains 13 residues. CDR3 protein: CASSLQANTEAFF. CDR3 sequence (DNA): TGTGCCAGCTCACTTCAGGCGAACACTGAAGCTTTCTTT.

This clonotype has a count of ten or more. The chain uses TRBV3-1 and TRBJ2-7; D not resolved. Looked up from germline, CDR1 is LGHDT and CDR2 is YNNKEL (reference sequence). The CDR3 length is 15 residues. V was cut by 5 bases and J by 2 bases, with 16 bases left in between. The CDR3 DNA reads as TGTGCCAGCAGCTTTGAGCGATTACTTGCCTACGAGCAGTACTTC. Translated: CASSFERLLAYEQYF.